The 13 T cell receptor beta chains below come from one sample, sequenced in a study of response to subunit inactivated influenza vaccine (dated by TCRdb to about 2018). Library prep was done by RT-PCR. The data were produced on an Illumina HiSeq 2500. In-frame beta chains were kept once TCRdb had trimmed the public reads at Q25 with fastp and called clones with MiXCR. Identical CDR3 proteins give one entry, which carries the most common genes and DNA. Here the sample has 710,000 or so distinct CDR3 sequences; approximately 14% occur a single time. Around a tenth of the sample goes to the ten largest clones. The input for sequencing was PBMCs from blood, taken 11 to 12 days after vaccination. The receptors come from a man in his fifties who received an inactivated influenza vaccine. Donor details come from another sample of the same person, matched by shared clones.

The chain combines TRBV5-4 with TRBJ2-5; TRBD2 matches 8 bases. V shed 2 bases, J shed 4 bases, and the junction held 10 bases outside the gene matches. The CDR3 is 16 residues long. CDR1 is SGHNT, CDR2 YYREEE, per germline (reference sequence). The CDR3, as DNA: TGTGCCAGCAGCTTACCGGGACTAGGTACAGGAGAGACCCAGTACTTC. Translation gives CASSLPGLGTGETQYF.

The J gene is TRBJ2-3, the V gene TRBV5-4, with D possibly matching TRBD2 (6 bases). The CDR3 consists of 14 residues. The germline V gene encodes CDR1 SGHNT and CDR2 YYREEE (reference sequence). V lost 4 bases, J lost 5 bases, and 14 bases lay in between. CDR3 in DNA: TGTGCCAGCAGCCGTCAACGGGAGATAGATACGCAGTATTTT. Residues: CASSRQREIDTQYF.

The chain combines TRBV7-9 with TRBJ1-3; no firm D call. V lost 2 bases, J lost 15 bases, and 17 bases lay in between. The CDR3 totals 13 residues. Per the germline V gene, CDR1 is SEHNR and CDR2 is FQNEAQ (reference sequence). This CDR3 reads CASSLNTIAGEYF. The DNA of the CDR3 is TGTGCCAGCAGCTTAAATACGATAGCCGGAGAATATTTT.

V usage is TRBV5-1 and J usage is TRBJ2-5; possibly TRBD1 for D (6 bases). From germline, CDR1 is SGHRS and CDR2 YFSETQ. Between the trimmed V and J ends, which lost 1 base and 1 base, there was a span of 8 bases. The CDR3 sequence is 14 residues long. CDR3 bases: TGCGCCAGCAGCTTGACGACAGGCCAAGAGACCCAGTACTTC. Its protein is CASSLTTGQETQYF. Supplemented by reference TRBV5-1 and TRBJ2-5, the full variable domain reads KAGVTQTPRYLIKTRGQQVTLSCSPISGHRSVSWYQQTPGQGLQFLFEYFSETQRNKGNFPGRFSGRQFSNSRSEMNVSTLELGDSALYLCASSLTTGQETQYFGPGTRLLVL.

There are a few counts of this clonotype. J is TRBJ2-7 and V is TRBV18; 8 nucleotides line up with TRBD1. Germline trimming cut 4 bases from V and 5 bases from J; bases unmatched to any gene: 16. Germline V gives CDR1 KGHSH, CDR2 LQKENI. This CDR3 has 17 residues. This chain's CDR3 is CASSLSTIRTGFHEQYF. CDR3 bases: TGTGCCAGCTCACTCTCAACAATCCGGACAGGGTTCCACGAGCAGTACTTC.

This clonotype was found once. This CDR3 is CASSLLTGGADTQYF. The DNA of the CDR3 is TGTGCCAGCAGCTTGTTGACCGGGGGGGCAGATACGCAGTATTTT. The chain employs TRBV5-6 and TRBJ2-3; 8 bases agree with TRBD2. Per germline, CDR1 SGHDT and CDR2 YYEEEE. V lost 1 base and J lost 4; bases outside the gene matches: 5. This CDR3 comprises 15 residues.

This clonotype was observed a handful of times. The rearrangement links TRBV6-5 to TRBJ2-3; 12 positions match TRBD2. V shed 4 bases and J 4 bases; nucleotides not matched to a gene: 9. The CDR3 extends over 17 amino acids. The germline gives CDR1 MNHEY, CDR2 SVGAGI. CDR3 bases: TGTGCCAGCAGTTCGCGGACGGGACTAGCGGGCCCAGATACGCAGTATTTT. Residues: CASSSRTGLAGPDTQYF.

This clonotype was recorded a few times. The CDR3 loop reads CASSPRPSGGQETQYF. The CDR3 nucleotides are TGTGCCAGCTCACCACGGCCTAGCGGGGGCCAAGAGACCCAGTACTTC. This rearrangement joins TRBV18 to TRBJ2-5, with 10 bases matching TRBD2. Germline V CDR1 and CDR2: KGHSH, LQKENI. J lost 1 base, V lost 1 base, and 3 bases had no gene match. The length of the CDR3 is 16 residues.

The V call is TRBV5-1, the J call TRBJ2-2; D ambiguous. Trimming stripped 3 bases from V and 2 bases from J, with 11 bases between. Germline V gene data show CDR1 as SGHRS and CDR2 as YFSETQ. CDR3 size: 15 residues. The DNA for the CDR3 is TGCGCCAGCAGCTGGCGTGATCTAAACACCGGGGAGCTGTTTTTT. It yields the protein CASSWRDLNTGELFF.

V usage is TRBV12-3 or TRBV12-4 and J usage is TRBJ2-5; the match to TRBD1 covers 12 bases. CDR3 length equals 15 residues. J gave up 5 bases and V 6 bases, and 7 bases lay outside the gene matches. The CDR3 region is CASRGQGARLETQYF. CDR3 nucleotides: TGTGCCAGCAGGGGACAGGGGGCGAGGTTGGAGACCCAGTACTTC.

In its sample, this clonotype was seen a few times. In DNA form, the CDR3 reads TGCGCCAGCAGCTGGCTGACTAGCTACCACTACGAGCAGTACTTC. Its protein is CASSWLTSYHYEQYF. The chain couples TRBV5-1 to TRBJ2-7; TRBD2 aligns across 7 bases. V was clipped by 3 bases and J by 3 bases; unmatched bases: 9. From germline, CDR1 is SGHRS and CDR2 YFSETQ. CDR3 length equals 15 residues.

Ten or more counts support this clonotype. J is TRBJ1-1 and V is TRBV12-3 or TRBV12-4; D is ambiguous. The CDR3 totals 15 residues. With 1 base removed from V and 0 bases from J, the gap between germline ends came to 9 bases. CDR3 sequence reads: CASSLGGQLNTEAFF. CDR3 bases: TGTGCCAGCAGTTTAGGAGGGCAACTGAACACTGAAGCTTTCTTT.

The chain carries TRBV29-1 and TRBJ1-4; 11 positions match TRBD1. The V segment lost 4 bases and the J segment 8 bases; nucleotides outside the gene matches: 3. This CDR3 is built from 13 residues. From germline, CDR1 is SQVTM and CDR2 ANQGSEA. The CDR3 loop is CSVGRDRGEKLFF. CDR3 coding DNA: TGCAGCGTTGGAAGGGACAGGGGGGAAAAACTGTTTTTT.